This TCR beta chain is drawn from a study of T cells in Graves' hyperthyroidism and ophthalmopathy. Concerning this clonotype itself: Its antigen is unidentified.

Lactation, pregnancy, other autoimmune disease or uncontrolled infection led to exclusion of patients. Diagnoses used clinical symptoms, serum thyroxine and TRAb, thyroid ultrasound and orbital computed tomography. The study's findings and limits: Blood also held most thyroid clonotypes expanded beyond 0.001. The model forecast ophthalmopathy, anticipating it by a median approximately 6.2 months before onset.

What was amplified from RNA transcripts were TCR beta CDR3 regions. The HTBI primer set drove a first-round RT-PCR of the TCR CDR3. TCRdb called the multiplex PCR reads again in MiXCR, with one record for every CDR3 protein. Found here are 500,000 or so distinct CDR3 sequences, roughly a sixth of them singletons; the top ten hold 17%. The TCR was taken from a woman younger than 30 with Graves' ophthalmopathy. Sequencing input: blood.

This CDR3 is CASSIGVNYGYTF. DNA of the CDR3: TGTGCCAGTAGTATCGGGGTTAACTATGGCTACACCTTC. The V and J genes are TRBV19 and TRBJ1-2; D unclear. The germline V and J ends were trimmed by 3 bases and 1 base, with 6 bases remaining between them. This CDR3 is 13 amino acids long. CDR1 and CDR2 (germline): LNHDA, SQIVND (reference sequence).